This TCR beta chain originates from a study of shared clonotypes between healthy human individuals (dated by TCRdb to 2020 to 2021). At the level of the whole study: The cohort comprised a couple of women and three men aged 18 to 49 years. To increase sequencing depth and limit assay-specific biases, different laboratories used diverse techniques to prepare libraries and sequence TCR repertoires. Each donor's leukapheresis produced roughly between roughly 0.85 and 9.5 billion PBMCs. For each donor, three plates each were used for CD4 naive and CD4 memory, two plates were used for CD8 naive, and one plate was used for CD8 memory. To estimate repertoire size and how much clonotypes are shared between individuals, the study performed deep sequencing of blood TCR repertoires from roughly five healthy adults.

Using the deep immunoSEQ assay, TCR CDR3 regions were amplified from genomic DNA by multiplex PCR. Genomic DNA extracted from each cell subset was distributed evenly over all wells of several immunoSEQ 96-well plates, and each plate served as one replicate. For sorted subsets, each replicate PCR was loaded with 200 ng genomic DNA, equivalent to 30,000 or so T cell genomes. Purified libraries were quantified with a Qubit 3.0 fluorometer, sized on a Bioanalyzer 2100, and re-quantified with the KAPA Library Quantification kit. Each immunoSEQ 96-well plate was sequenced on its own single-read 150-cycle Illumina NextSeq 550 flow cell. The study's own analysis went as follows. Because only junctional sequences without quality scores were contained in the immunoSEQ output, filtering matching that applied to full-length reads could not be performed. To assign V/J genes and CDR3, sequences were annotated using PyIR, a Python wrapper for IgBLAST v1.9, with IMGT germline references. Reads with weak V/J assignments (E-value above 1e-6), missing CDR3, stop codons, out-of-frame junctions, or ambiguous translated residues were removed. V3J clonotypes were defined as sequences sharing the same inferred V gene, J gene, and CDR3 amino acid sequence. Percentage overlap between repertoires was calculated by dividing the number of shared unique clonotypes by the size of the smaller repertoire. Richness of each repertoire was evaluated using RTK rarefaction, the Chao1 estimator, and Recon v2.1 estimates of unobserved clonotypes. OLGA was used to compute generation probabilities for all TCRbeta clonotypes that the gDNA method yielded from a few donors. TCRdb took over this immuneACCESS table, retaining in-frame rearrangements with V and J assigned. Such tables are incomplete; in checked studies, under half of the missing clones stem from an unresolved V gene, and the remainder is unexplained. V and J calls and clone size follow that table, whereas D and trimming were derived from the DNA. This sample comprises around 2,000,000 clones, approximately 94% of them detected only once. Of the sample, more than 0.95% is held by the ten largest clones.

What the work shows at the level of the full study, not this receptor alone: Based on pairwise subsampling, the degree of clonotype sharing among donors was expected to be affected by sequencing depth. About 5% of naive CD4, roughly 3.5% of naive CD8, roughly 2.4% of memory CD4, and roughly 0.4% of memory CD8 clonotypes were shared across several donors. Only blood was sampled, and tissue TCR repertoires likely differ from those in blood. Even with the large sequencing depth, rarefaction of the sorted-subset datasets indicated that sequencing was incomplete. Higher generation probabilities were observed for clonotypes shared by all four sorted-subset donors than for non-shared clonotypes. Because the study included only a small number of donors, the genetic and exposure-history diversity represented was limited. Larger estimated clonotype richness was generally found for naive subsets than for memory subsets.

For the CD8 naive samples, CD45RO-negative cells were positively selected for CCR7, yielding a CD45RA+CCR7+ population from which TemRA cells were excluded. The donors were healthy, HIV-negative adults who had no recently reported acute infections or vaccinations. Every donor was a Caucasian adult living in Nashville, Tennessee, USA. Blood was collected by leukapheresis, and PBMCs were isolated by Ficoll-Histopaque density gradient centrifugation and then cryopreserved in liquid nitrogen vapor phase. Analytical flow cytometry was used to check the purity and quantity of each magnetically sorted T cell population. Each sorted fraction had its genomic DNA isolated and then quantified by UV absorbance on a Nanodrop 2000c. On this clone itself: There is no known antigen for this receptor. No clone much larger than this one lies a single base away; base qualities are absent.

Sample: naive CD8+ T cells sorted from blood. The cell subset or site label, as the study defines it: CD45RA+CCR7+. This TCR derives from a man younger than 35 in good health.

The encoded CDR3 is CAWDWGGTEAFF. The nucleotide sequence reads as follows: TGTGCCTGGGACTGGGGCGGCACTGAAGCTTTCTTT. The V and J genes are TRBV30 and TRBJ1-1, with TRBD1 perhaps the D gene, on 5 matching bases. The germline V gene (reference sequence) supplies CDR1 GTSNPN and CDR2 SVGIG. Reading from cysteine to phenylalanine, the CDR3 counts 12 amino acids. Just the 36-base CDR3 DNA is kept, in frame starting at base 1. The junction carries 11 bases between V and J, which are trimmed by 5 bases and 4 bases respectively.